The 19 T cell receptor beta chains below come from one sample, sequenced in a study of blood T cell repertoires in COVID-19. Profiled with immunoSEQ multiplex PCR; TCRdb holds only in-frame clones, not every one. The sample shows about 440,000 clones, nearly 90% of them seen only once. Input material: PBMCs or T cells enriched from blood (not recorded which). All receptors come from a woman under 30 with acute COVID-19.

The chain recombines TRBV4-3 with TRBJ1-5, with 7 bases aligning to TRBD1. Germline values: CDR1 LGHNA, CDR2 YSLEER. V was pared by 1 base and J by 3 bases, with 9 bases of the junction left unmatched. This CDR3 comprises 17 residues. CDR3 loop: CASSQAVTGPYNQPQHF. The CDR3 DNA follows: TGCGCCAGCAGCCAAGCCGTGACAGGGCCTTACAATCAGCCCCAGCATTTT.

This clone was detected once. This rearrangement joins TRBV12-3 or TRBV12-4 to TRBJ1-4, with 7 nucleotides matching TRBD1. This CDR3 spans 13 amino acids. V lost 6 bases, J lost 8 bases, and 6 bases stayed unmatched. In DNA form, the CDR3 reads TGTGCCAGCAGGACAGGGTCAAAGGAAAAACTGTTTTTT. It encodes CASRTGSKEKLFF.

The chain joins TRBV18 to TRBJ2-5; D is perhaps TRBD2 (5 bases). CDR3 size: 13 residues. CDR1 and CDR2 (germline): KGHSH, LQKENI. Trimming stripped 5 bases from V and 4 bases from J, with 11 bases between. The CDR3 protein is CASSSGLGETQYF. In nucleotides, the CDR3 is TGTGCCAGCTCATCCGGACTGGGAGAGACCCAGTACTTC.

The CDR3: CAWIGTANTGELFF. CDR3 DNA: TGTGCCTGGATTGGGACAGCGAACACCGGGGAGCTGTTTTTT. The rearrangement joins TRBV30 to TRBJ2-2, with TRBD1 matching 7 bases. CDR3 length equals 14 residues. Trimming cost V 4 bases and J 0 bases; bases outside gene matches: 2. Germline-derived CDR1 and CDR2 are GTSNPN and SVGIG (reference sequence).

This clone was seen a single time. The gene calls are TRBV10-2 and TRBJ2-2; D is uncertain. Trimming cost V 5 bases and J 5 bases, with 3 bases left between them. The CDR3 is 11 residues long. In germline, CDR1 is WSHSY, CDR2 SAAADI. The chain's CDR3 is CASSITGELFF. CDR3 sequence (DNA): TGCGCCAGCAGTATAACCGGGGAGCTGTTTTTT.

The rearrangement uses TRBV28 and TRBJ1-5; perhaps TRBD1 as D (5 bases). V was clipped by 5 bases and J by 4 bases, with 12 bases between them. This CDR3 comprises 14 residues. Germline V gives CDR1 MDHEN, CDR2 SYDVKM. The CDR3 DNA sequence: TGTGCCAGCAGTCTGGGGCAGGATAATCAGCCCCAGCATTTT. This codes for CASSLGQDNQPQHF. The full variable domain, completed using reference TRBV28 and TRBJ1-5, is DVKVTQSSRYLVKRTGEKVFLECVQDMDHENMFWYRQDPGLGLRLIYFSYDVKMKEKGDIPEGYSVSREKKERFSLILESASTNQTSMYLCASSLGQDNQPQHFGDGTRLSIL.

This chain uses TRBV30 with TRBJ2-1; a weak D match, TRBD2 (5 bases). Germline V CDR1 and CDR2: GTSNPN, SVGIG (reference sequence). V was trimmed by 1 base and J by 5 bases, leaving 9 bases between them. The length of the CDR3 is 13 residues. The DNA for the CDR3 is TGTGCCTGGAGTGCCGACGGGAACAATGAGCAGTTCTTC. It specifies CAWSADGNNEQFF.

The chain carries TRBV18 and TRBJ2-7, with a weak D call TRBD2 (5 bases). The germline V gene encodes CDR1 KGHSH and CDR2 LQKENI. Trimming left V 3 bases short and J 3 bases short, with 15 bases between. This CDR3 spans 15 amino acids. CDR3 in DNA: TGTGCCAGCTCACCCAGCTCGGGATCTATCTACGAGCAGTACTTC. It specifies CASSPSSGSIYEQYF.

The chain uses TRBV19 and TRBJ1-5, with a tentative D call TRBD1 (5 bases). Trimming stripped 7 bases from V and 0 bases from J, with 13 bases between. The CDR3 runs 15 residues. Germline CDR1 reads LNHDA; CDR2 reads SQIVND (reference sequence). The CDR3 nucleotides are TGTGCCAGTATCACGGCAGGGATTAGCAATCAGCCCCAGCATTTT. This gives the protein CASITAGISNQPQHF.

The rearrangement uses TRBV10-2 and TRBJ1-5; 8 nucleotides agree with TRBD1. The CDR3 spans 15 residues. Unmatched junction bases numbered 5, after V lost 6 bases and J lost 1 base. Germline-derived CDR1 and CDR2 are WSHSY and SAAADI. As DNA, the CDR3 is TGCGCCAGCAGGTCCCGGACAGGGAGCAATCAGCCCCAGCATTTT. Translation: CASRSRTGSNQPQHF.

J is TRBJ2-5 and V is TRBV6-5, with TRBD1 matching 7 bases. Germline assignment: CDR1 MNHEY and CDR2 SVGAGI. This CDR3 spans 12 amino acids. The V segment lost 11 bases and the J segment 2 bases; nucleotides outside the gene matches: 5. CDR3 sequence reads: CASGQTQETQYF. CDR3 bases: TGTGCCTCGGGACAGACGCAAGAGACCCAGTACTTC.

The CDR3 reads CASSLAPGSRFGNEQFF. The CDR3 coding sequence is TGTGCCAGCAGTTTAGCCCCTGGTAGCCGGTTTGGGAATGAGCAGTTCTTC. This rearrangement joins TRBV27 to TRBJ2-1; D gene ambiguous. The CDR3 loop spans 17 amino acids. Trimming stripped 2 bases from V and 7 bases from J, with 21 bases between. Germline-derived CDR1 and CDR2 are MNHEY and SMNVEV (reference sequence).

This chain's CDR3 is CASSQDWREHQPQHF. The CDR3 DNA reads TGTGCCAGCAGCCAAGATTGGAGGGAGCATCAGCCCCAGCATTTT. The rearrangement uses TRBV3-1 (or the pseudogene TRBV3-2) and TRBJ1-5, with D unclear. Germline lookup yields CDR1 LGHDT and CDR2 YNNKEL (reference sequence). The CDR3 contains 15 residues. V was shortened by 0 bases and J by 5 bases, with 11 bases between the two germline ends.

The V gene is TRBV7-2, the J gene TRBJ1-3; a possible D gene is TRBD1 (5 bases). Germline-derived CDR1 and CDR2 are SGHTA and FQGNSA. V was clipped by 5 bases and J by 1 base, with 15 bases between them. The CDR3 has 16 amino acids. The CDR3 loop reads CASSAQGVFSGNTIYF. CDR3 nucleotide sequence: TGTGCCAGCAGCGCCCAGGGTGTTTTTTCTGGAAACACCATATATTTT.

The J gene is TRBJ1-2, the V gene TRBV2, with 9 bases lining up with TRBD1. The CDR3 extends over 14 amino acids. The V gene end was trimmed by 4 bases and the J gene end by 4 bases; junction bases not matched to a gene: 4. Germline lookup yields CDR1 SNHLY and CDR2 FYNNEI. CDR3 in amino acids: CASSGGQGGYGYTF. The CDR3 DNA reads TGTGCCAGCAGTGGGGGACAGGGAGGCTATGGCTACACCTTC.

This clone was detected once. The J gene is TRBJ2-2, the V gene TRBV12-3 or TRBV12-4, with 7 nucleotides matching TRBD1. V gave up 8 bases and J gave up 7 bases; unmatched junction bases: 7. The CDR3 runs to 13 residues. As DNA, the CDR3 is TGTGCCAGCGAAAGACAGGGCGGCGGGGAGCTGTTTTTT. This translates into CASERQGGGELFF.

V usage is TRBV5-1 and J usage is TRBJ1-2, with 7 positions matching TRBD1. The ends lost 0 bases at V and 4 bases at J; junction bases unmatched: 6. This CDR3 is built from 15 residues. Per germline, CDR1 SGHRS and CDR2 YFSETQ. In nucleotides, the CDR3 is TGCGCCAGCAGCTTGGGACAGGGCCTCGGCTATGGCTACACCTTC. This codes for CASSLGQGLGYGYTF.

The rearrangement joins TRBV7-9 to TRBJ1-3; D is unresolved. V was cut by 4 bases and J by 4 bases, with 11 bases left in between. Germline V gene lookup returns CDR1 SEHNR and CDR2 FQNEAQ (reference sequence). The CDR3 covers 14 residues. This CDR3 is CASSSPVAGNTIYF. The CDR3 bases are TGTGCCAGCAGCTCACCAGTGGCAGGAAACACCATATATTTT.

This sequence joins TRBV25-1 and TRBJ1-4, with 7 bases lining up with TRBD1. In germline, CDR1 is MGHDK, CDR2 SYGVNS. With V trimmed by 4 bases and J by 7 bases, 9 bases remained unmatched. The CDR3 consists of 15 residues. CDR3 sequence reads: CASSGLQGTGEKLFF. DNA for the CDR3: TGTGCCAGCAGTGGACTACAGGGGACGGGTGAAAAACTGTTTTTT. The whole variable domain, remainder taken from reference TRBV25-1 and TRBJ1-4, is EADIYQTPRYLVIGTGKKITLECSQTMGHDKMYWYQQDPGMELHLIHYSYGVNSTEKGDLSSESTVSRIRTEHFPLTLESARPSHTSQYLCASSGLQGTGEKLFFGSGTQLSVL.